This TCR beta chain was captured in a study of vaccination and CD4 T cells after COVID-19 (dated by TCRdb to between 2022 and 2023). Looking at the study overall: The convalescent cohort comprised six males and four females, including two Hispanic individuals, seven Caucasians, two Asians and one multiracial person. Two doses of either the Pfizer-BioNTech BNT162b2 vaccine (n=8) or the Moderna mRNA-1273 vaccine (n=2) were administered to participants. Post-COVID blood samples from convalescent patients were collected a median of approximately 100 days after diagnosis, with a range of about 30 to 170 days. The time from the second vaccine dose to post-vaccine blood sampling had a median of roughly 72 days and ranged from about 12 to 250 days. The cultures were stimulated with overlapping spike peptide pools from SARS-CoV-2 and from the common cold coronaviruses HCoV-NL63, HCoV-OC43 and HCoV-229E. Control cultures used a CEFX viral epitope pool as positive control, an HIV-1 Nef peptide pool as negative control, or no peptide. The spike-specific CD4+ TCR repertoire was compared before and after mRNA vaccination in over nine COVID-19 convalescent patients and a handful of infection-naive healthy vaccine recipients. In an earlier paper using these donors, memory CD4+ T cell crossreactivity between SARS-CoV-2 and common cold coronavirus spike proteins was assessed at the TCR clonotype level. The investigation overall reported the following: The median count of SARS-CoV-2-reactive clonotypes went up from 20 to 25 after infection to 38 after vaccination, although the change was not significant. In convalescent patients, a median around 90% of post-vaccine SARS-CoV-2-reactive clones were detected only after vaccination, suggesting vaccine-specific priming. The study included relatively few convalescent patients and did not analyze early timepoints after natural infection. Of the vaccine-specific clones found in convalescent patients, nearly all (304 of 307) were mono-reactive for SARS-CoV-2 spike instead of being cross-reactive with common cold coronaviruses.

This clonotype was detected only a few times. It lacks a known antigen. No base quality information exists; no much larger clone differs at one position. Libraries were made using PCR. DNA from cultured CD4+ T cells was subjected to TCR sequencing with the Oncomine TCR Beta short-read assay at the Johns Hopkins FTIC core. Genomic DNA was extracted from the cultured CD4+ T cells with the QIAamp micro DNA kit. Oncomine TCR Beta libraries made from cultured CD4+ T cells were pooled using unique dual indexes and sequenced on an Illumina iSeq 100. The authors' analysis ran thus. Non-productive sequences were removed, and CDR3s not starting with C, not ending with F or W, or shorter than 7 amino acids were discarded. The MANAFEST web application was used to identify antigen-specific clonotypes by comparing peptide-stimulated wells against reference wells and other culture wells. Positive clones required FDR below 0.05, an odds ratio above 5, and productive frequency above 0.1% in at least two of three replicate wells. Cross-reactive clonotypes were defined as significantly expanded in both SARS-CoV-2 spike wells and at least one common cold coronavirus spike condition. Using R version 3.6.1, CDR3 homology was evaluated through Levenshtein distances (stringdist) along with unrooted phylogenetic trees (ape). Starting from the raw public reads, TCRdb applied fastp trimming at Q25, assembled clones with MiXCR and retained in-frame beta chains. Every entry covers one CDR3 protein and lists the most common genes and DNA from its rows. TCRdb, rather than the study authors, made the V and J calls. The sample contains thousands of distinct CDR3 sequences, over 25% of them found a single time. The top ten hold approximately 10% of the sample.

The CDR3 starts with the cysteine, ends with the phenylalanine, and has 17 residues. Just the 51-base CDR3 DNA is kept, in frame starting at base 1. V sheds 5 bases and J sheds 3 bases, leaving 23 bases between their ends. CDR1 DFQATT and CDR2 SNEGSKA are derived from the germline V gene (reference sequence). The intended sense of this specimen's treatment or condition label: approximately 9-day PBMC culture with coronavirus spike peptide pools or control peptides (ViraFEST assay). CD4+ T cells from unexposed donors were collected before the COVID-19 pandemic (2011-2018). To expand antigen-specific T cells with peptide pools and then pick out the expanded clonotypes through TCR sequencing, the study relied on the ViraFEST assay. PBMCs were cultured at roughly 1.9 million per well in IMDM supplemented with approximately 5% human AB serum and around 10 IU/ml IL-2, with about 9 ug/ml peptide pools added. Half of the culture medium was replaced with fresh IL-2-containing medium on days 3 and 7. Once the cells had been in culture for around 10 days, the EasySep CD4+ T cell isolation kit was used to isolate CD4+ T cells by negative selection. As cell numbers permitted, CD4+ T cells from unexposed donors were tested for reactivity to SARS-CoV-2 S and N and to four common cold coronavirus spike pools. Ficoll-Paque Plus gradient centrifugation was used to isolate PBMCs from whole blood, and the isolated PBMCs were then either used fresh or cryopreserved at -140C. Culture conditions were generally each tested in triplicate wells. Leukapheresis product for the unexposed donors was bought commercially.

The chain is made from TRBV20-1 and TRBJ2-1; TRBD2 might be the D gene, on 5 matching bases. This sequence was found in a human donor in good health. The specimen sequenced was CD4+ T cells from blood, cultured in vitro. CDR3 loop: CSALSLAAGRGYNEQFF. The DNA reads as follows: TGCAGTGCTCTCTCTTTGGCCGCAGGACGGGGCTACAATGAGCAGTTCTTC.